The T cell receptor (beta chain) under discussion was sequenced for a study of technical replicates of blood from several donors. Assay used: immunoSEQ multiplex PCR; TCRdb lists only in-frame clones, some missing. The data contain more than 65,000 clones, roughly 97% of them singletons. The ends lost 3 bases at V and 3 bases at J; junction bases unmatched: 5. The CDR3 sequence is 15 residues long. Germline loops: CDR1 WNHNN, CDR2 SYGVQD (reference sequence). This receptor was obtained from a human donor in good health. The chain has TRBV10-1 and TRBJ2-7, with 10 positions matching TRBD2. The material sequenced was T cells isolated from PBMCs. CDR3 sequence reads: CASSELAGGFYEQYF. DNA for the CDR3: TGCGCCAGCAGTGAATTAGCGGGAGGCTTCTACGAGCAGTACTTC.